What follows describes a single T cell receptor beta chain. Sample time point: patch test 3, about 24 weeks after DPC sensitization. Treatment described: therapeutic diphenylcyclopropenone sensitization with weekly scalp DPC. These data originate in a study of human T cells and chemical hapten exposure. About the study: 2% DPC applied to a 2 cm by 2 cm arm area sensitized donors. Patients had diphenylcyclopropenone applied to the scalp weekly throughout the approximately 24-week study.

Using its own MiXCR run on the RACE reads, TCRdb lists one record per CDR3 protein. The sample consists of approximately 97,000 distinct CDR3 sequences, 25% to 35% of them appearing once. V shed 6 bases and J shed 6 bases, with 23 bases lying between them. The CDR3 runs to 16 residues. The germline V gene has CDR1 MDHEN and CDR2 SYDVKM. The specimen comprised whole blood, sampled in connection with sensitization to the hapten diphenylcyclopropenone (DPC). The receptor comes from a man aged 40-50 years with alopecia areata. Some clones in this sample may be carry-over from other donors' samples. V is TRBV28 and J is TRBJ2-5, with a tentative D call TRBD2 (6 bases). The CDR3 DNA sequence: TGTGCCAGCAGACCCCATTCGGGACTCTTGGGGAAGACCCAGTACTTC. This translates into CASRPHSGLLGKTQYF.